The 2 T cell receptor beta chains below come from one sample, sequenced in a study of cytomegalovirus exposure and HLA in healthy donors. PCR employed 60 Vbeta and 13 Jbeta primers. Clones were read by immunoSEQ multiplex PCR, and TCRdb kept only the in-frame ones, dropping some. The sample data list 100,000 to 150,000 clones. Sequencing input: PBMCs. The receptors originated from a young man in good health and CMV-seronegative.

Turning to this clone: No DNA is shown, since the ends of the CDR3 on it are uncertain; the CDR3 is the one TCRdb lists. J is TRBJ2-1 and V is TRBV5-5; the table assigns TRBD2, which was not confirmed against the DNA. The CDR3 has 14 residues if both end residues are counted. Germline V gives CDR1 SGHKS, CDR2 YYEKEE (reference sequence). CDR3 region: CASSFGFLWSEQFF.

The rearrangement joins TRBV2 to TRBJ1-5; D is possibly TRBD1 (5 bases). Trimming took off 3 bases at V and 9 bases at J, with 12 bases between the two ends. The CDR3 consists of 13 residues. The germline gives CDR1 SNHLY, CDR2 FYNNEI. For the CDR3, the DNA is TGTGCCAGCAGTGAGGCAGGGCCGACGCCCCAGCATTTT. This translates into CASSEAGPTPQHF.